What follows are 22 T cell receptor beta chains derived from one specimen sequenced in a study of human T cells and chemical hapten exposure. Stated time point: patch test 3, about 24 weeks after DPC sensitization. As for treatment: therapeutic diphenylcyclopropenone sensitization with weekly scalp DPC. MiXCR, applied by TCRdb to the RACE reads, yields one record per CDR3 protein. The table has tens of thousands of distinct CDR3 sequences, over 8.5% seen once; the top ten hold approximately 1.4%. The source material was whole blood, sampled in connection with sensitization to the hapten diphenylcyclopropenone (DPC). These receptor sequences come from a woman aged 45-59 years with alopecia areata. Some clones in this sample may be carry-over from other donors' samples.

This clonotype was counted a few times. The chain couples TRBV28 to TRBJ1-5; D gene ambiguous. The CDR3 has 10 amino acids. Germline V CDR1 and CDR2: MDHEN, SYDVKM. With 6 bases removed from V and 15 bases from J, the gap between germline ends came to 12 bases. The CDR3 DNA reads TGTGCCAGCAGCCGATTAGTTTCGCATTTT. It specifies CASSRLVSHF.

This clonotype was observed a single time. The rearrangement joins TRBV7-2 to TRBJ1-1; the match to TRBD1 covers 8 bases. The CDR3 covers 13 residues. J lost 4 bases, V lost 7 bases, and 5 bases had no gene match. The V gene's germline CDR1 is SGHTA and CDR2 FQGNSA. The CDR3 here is CASTKTGATEAFF. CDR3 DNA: TGTGCCAGCACCAAGACAGGGGCCACTGAAGCTTTCTTT.

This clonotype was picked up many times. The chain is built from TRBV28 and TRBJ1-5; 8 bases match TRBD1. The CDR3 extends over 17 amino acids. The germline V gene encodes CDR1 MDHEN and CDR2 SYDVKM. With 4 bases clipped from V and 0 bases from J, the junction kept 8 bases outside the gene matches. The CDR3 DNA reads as TGTGCCAGCAGTTCCCCCCAGGGACAGGATAGCAATCAGCCCCAGCATTTT. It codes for CASSSPQGQDSNQPQHF.

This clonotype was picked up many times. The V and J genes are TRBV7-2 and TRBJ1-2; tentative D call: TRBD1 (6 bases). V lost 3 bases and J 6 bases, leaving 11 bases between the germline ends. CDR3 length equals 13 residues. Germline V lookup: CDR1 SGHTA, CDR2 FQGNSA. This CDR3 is CASSFYRADGYTF. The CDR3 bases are TGTGCCAGCAGCTTTTACAGGGCTGATGGCTACACCTTC.

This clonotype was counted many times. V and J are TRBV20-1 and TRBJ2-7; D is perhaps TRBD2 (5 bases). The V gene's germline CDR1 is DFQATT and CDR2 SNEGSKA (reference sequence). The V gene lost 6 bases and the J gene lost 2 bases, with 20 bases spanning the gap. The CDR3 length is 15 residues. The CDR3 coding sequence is TGCAGTGCCCCCAGCCAAGCGGAAGCCACCTACGAGCAGTACTTC. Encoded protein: CSAPSQAEATYEQYF.

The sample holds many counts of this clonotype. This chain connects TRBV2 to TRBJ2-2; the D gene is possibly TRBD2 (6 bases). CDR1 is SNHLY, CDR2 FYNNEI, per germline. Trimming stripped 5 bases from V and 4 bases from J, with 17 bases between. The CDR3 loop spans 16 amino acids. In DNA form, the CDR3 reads TGTGCCAGCAGTACCCAGTCTGCGGGGTTCACCGGGGAGCTGTTTTTT. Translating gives CASSTQSAGFTGELFF.

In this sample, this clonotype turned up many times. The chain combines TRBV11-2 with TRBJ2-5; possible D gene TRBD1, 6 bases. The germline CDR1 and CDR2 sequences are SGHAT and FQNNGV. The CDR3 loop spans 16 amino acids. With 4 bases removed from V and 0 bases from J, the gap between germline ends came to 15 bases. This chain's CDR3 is CASSSRRGSYQETQYF. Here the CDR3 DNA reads TGTGCCAGCAGCTCTCGCAGGGGTTCCTACCAAGAGACCCAGTACTTC.

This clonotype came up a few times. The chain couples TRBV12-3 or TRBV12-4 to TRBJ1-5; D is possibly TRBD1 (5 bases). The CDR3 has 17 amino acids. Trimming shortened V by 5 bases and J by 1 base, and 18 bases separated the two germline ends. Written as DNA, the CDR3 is TGTGCCAGCAGTCTCCTTATGTCAGGGATAAGCAATCAGCCCCAGCATTTT. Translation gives CASSLLMSGISNQPQHF.

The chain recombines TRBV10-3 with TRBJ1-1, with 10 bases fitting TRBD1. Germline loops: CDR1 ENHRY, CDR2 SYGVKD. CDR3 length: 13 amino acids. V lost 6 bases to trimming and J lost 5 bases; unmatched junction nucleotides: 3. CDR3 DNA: TGTGCCATCAGGGGGACAGGGGAAACTGAAGCTTTCTTT. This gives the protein CAIRGTGETEAFF.

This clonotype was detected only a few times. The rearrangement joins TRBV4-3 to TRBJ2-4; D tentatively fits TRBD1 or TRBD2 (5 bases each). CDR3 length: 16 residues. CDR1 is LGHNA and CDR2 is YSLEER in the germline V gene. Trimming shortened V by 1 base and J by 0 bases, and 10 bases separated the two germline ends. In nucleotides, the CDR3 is TGCGCCAGCAGCCAAGTTGGGACCGAAGCCAAAAACATTCAGTACTTC. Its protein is CASSQVGTEAKNIQYF.

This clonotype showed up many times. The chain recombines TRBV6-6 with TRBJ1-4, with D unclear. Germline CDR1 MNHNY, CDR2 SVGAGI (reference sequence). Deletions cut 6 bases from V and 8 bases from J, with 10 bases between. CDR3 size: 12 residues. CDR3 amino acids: CASSPSGEKLFF. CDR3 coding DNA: TGTGCCAGCAGCCCGTCGGGGGAAAAACTGTTTTTT.

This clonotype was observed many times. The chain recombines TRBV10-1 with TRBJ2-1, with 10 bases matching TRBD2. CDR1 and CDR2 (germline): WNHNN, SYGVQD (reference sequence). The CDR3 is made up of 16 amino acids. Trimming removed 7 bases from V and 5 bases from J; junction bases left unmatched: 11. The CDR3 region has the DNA TGCGCCAGCACCCCACGGAGCGGGGGGGGCCACAATGAGCAGTTCTTC. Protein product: CASTPRSGGGHNEQFF.

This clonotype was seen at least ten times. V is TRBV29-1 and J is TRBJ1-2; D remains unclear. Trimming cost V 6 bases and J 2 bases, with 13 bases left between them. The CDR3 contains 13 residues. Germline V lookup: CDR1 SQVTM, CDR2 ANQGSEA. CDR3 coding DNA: TGCAGCGTCTCCGACACCAGAAACTATGGCTACACCTTC. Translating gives CSVSDTRNYGYTF.

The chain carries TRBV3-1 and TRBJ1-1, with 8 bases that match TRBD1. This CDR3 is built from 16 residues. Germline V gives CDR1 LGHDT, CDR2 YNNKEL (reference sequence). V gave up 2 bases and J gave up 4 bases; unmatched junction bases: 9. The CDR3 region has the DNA TGTGCCAGCAGCCAACGGACAGGGTTTCAGGGCACTGAAGCTTTCTTT. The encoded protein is CASSQRTGFQGTEAFF.

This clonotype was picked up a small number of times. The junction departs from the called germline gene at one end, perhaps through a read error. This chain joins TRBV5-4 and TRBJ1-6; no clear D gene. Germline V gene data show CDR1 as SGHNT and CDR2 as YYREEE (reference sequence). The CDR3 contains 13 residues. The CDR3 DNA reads TGTGTCAGCGCGGAGGGCCAAGGTTCACCCCTCCACTTT. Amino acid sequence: CVSAEGQGSPLHF.

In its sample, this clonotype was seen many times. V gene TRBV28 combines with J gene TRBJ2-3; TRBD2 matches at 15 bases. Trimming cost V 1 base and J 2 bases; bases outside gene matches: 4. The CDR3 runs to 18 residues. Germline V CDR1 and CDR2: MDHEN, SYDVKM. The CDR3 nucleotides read TGTGCCAGCAGTTTATCGGGACTAGCGGGAGGTAACACAGATACGCAGTATTTT. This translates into CASSLSGLAGGNTDTQYF. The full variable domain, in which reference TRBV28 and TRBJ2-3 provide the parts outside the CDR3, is DVKVTQSSRYLVKRTGEKVFLECVQDMDHENMFWYRQDPGLGLRLIYFSYDVKMKEKGDIPEGYSVSREKKERFSLILESASTNQTSMYLCASSLSGLAGGNTDTQYFGPGTRLTVL.

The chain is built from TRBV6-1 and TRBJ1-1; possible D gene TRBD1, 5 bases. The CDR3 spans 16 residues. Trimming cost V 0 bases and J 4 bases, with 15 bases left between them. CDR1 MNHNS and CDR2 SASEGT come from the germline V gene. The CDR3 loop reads CASSEAGRGGGTEAFF. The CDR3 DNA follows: TGTGCCAGCAGTGAAGCGGGTAGGGGAGGAGGCACTGAAGCTTTCTTT.

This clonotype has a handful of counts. The CDR3 loop is CASSLEGTLYEQYF. The CDR3 DNA follows: TGTGCCAGCAGCTTAGAGGGCACACTATACGAGCAGTACTTC. This chain joins TRBV11-2 and TRBJ2-7; unclear D gene. Germline V gene sequence: CDR1 SGHAT, CDR2 FQNNGV. Trimming took 0 bases from V and 4 from J, leaving 10 bases between them. This CDR3 has 14 residues.

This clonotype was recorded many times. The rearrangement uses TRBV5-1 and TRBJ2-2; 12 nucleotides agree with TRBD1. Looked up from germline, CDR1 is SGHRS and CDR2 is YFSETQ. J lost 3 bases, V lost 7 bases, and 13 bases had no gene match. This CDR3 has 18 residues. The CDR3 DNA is TGCGCCAGCGGCCCGGGACAGGGGGCATTGGGTGACACCGGGGAGCTGTTTTTT. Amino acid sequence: CASGPGQGALGDTGELFF.

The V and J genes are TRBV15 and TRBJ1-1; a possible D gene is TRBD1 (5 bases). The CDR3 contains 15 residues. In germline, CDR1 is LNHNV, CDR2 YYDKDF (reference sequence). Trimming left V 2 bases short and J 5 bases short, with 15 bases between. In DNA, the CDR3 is TGTGCCACCAGCAGAAACACGGGAAGGGGTACTGAAGCTTTCTTT. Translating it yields CATSRNTGRGTEAFF.

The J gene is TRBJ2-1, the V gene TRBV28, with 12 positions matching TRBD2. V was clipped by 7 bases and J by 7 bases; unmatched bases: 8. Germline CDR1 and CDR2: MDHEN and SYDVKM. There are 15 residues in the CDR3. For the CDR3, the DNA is TGTGCCAGCACCCTAGCGGGAGGGTTGGGTAATGAGCAGTTCTTC. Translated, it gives CASTLAGGLGNEQFF. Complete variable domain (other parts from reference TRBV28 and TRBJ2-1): DVKVTQSSRYLVKRTGEKVFLECVQDMDHENMFWYRQDPGLGLRLIYFSYDVKMKEKGDIPEGYSVSREKKERFSLILESASTNQTSMYLCASTLAGGLGNEQFFGPGTRLTVL.

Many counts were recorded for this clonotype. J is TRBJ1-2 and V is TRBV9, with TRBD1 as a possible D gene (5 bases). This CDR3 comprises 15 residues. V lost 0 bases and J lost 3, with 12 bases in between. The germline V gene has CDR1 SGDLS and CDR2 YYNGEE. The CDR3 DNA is TGTGCCAGCAGCGTAGGAGAGGGGAGCTACTATGGCTACACCTTC. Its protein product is CASSVGEGSYYGYTF.